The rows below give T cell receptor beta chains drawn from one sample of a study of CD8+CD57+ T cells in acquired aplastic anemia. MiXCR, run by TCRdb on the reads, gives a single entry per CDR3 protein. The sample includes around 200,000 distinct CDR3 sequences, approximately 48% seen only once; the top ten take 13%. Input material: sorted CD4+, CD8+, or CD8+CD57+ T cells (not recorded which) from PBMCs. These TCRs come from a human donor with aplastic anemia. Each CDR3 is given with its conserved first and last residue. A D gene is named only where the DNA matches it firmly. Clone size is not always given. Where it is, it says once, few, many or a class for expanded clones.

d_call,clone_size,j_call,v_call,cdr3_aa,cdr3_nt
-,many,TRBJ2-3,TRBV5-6,CASSLVRGLTDTQYF,TGTGCCAGCAGCTTGGTCAGGGGCCTCACAGATACGCAGTATTTT
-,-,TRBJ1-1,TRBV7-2,CASSQAGGEAFF,TGTGCCAGCAGCCAAGCGGGAGGTGAAGCTTTCTTT
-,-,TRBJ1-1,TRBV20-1,CSAAGVVNTEAFF,TGCAGTGCTGCAGGAGTCGTGAACACTGAAGCTTTCTTT
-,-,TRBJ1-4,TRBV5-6,CASSLGQSNEKLFF,TGTGCCAGCAGCTTGGGACAGAGTAATGAAAAACTGTTTTTT
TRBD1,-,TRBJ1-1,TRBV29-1,CSVDHPTGGGFGAFF,TGCAGCGTTGATCACCCTACAGGGGGAGGATTCGGTGCTTTCTTT
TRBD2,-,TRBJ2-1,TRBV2,CASSIAGGHYNEQFF,TGTGCCAGCAGTATAGCGGGGGGGCACTACAATGAGCAGTTCTTC
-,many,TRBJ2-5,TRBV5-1,CASSFPRGGETQYF,TGCGCCAGCAGCTTCCCCCGGGGTGGGGAGACCCAGTACTTC
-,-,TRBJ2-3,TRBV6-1,CARGQLASFPPDTQYF,TGTGCCAGAGGGCAACTAGCCTCTTTTCCCCCAGATACGCAGTATTTT
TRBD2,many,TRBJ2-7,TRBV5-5,CASSLKLADSYEQYF,TGTGCCAGCAGCTTAAAACTAGCGGACTCCTACGAGCAGTACTTC
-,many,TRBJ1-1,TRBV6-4,CASSESQGGEAFF,TGTGCCAGCAGTGAATCTCAGGGAGGTGAAGCTTTCTTT
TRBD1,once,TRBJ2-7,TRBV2,CASSPGQLCGQYF,TGTGCCAGCAGTCCGGGACAGCTCTGCGGGCAGTACTTC
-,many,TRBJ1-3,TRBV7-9,CASSLARSGSSGNTIYF,TGTGCCAGCAGCTTAGCGAGGTCAGGATCCTCTGGAAACACCATATATTTT
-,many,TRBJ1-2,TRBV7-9,CASSSHLGTSYGYTF,TGTGCCAGCAGCTCGCACCTCGGGACCTCCTATGGCTACACCTTC
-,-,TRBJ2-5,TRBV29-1,CSARLGDYQETQYF,TGCAGCGCCCGGTTAGGGGACTACCAAGAGACCCAGTACTTC
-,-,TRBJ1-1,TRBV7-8,CASSLVLQLGSMNTEAFF,TGTGCCAGCAGCTTAGTGTTACAGTTGGGATCAATGAACACTGAAGCTTTCTTT
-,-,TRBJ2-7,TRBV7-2,CASSTIRYYEQYF,TGTGCCAGCAGCACGATCAGGTACTACGAGCAGTACTTC
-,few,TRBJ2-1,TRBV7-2,CASSGTVHNEQFF,TGTGCCAGCAGCGGGACTGTGCACAATGAGCAGTTCTTC
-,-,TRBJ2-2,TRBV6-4,CASGMAGDTGELFF,TGTGCCAGCGGAATGGCAGGGGACACCGGGGAGCTGTTTTTT
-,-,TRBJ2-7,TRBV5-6,CASSFSREQYF,TGTGCCAGCAGCTTCTCTCGGGAGCAGTACTTC
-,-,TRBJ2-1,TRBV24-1,CATSDSYGTSEQFF,TGTGCCACCAGTGACTCCTACGGAACCAGTGAGCAGTTCTTC
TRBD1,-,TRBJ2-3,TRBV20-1,CSKAGQGLTDTQYF,TGCAGTAAGGCGGGACAGGGTCTCACAGATACGCAGTATTTT
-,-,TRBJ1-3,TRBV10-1,CASRGGGHPGNTIYF,TGCGCCAGCAGGGGCGGGGGGCACCCTGGAAACACCATATATTTT
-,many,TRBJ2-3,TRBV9,CASSVVGGRTDTQYF,TGTGCCAGCAGCGTAGTAGGGGGGCGGACCGATACGCAGTATTTT
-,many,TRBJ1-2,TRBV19,CASRRENNYGYTF,TGTGCCAGTAGGAGGGAAAATAACTATGGCTACACCTTC
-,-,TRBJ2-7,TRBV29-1,CSVGDIEEQYF,TGCAGCGTCGGGGACATAGAGGAGCAGTACTTC
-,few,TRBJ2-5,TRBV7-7,CASSQDRKETQYF,TGTGCTAGCAGCCAGGACAGAAAAGAGACCCAGTACTTC
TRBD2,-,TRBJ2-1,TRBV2,CAGSRESYEQFF,TGTGCCGGCTCGCGGGAGAGCTATGAGCAGTTCTTC
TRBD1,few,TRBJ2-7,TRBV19,CASSRGQGNEQYF,TGTGCCAGTAGTAGGGGACAGGGGAACGAGCAGTACTTC
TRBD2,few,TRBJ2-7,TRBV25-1,CASSEPIAGLRNEQYF,TGTGCCAGCAGTGAACCCATAGCGGGATTGAGAAACGAGCAGTACTTC
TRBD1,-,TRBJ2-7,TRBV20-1,CSAFLTGSYEQYF,TGCAGTGCTTTTCTGACAGGGTCCTACGAGCAGTACTTC
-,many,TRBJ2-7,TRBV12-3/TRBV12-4,CASSTWALSGTRYVEQYF,TGTGCCAGCAGCACGTGGGCGTTGTCCGGGACAAGGTACGTGGAGCAGTACTTC
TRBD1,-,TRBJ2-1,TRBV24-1,CATMGQGIHEQFF,TGTGCCACCATGGGACAGGGGATTCATGAGCAGTTCTTC
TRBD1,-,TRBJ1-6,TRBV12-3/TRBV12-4,CASSLATGDSPLHF,TGTGCCAGCAGTTTAGCTACAGGGGATTCACCCCTCCACTTT
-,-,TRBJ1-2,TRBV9,CASTVGGANYGYTF,TGTGCCAGCACCGTCGGTGGTGCGAACTATGGCTACACCTTC
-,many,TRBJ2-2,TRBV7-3,CASSSGSDTGELFF,TGTGCCAGCAGCTCGGGGTCCGACACCGGGGAGCTGTTTTTT
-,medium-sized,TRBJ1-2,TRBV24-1,CATSDIYGYTF,TGTGCCACCAGTGATATTTATGGCTACACCTTC
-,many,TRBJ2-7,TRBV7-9,CAGTGGAGGTYEQYF,TGTGCCGGAACAGGGGGCGCGGGAGGGACCTACGAGCAGTACTTC
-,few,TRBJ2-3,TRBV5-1,CASSLAGVTDTQYF,TGCGCCAGCAGCTTGGCGGGGGTGACAGATACGCAGTATTTT
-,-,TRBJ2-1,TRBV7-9,CASSPDRTEQFF,TGTGCCAGCAGCCCCGACAGGACCGAGCAGTTCTTC
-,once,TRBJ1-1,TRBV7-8,CASSSHRAEAFF,TGTGCCAGCAGCTCCCACAGGGCTGAAGCTTTCTTT
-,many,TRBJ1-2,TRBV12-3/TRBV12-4,CASSYLDGYTF,TGTGCCAGCAGTTATCTAGATGGCTACACCTTC
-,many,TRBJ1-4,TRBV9,CASSVDVANEKLFF,TGTGCCAGCAGCGTAGATGTGGCTAATGAAAAACTGTTTTTT
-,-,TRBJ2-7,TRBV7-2,CASSRPHSDYEQYF,TGTGCCAGCAGCAGGCCACACTCGGATTACGAGCAGTACTTC
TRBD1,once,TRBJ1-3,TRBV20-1,CSGGQVIRNTIYF,TGCAGTGGGGGACAGGTTATACGAAACACCATATATTTT
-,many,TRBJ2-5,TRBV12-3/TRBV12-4,CASTKPLGSQETQYF,TGTGCCAGCACCAAACCCTTGGGGAGTCAAGAGACCCAGTACTTC
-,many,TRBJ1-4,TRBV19,CASSPGHAANEKLFF,TGTGCCAGTAGTCCCGGACATGCAGCTAATGAAAAACTGTTTTTT
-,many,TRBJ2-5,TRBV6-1,CASHYRPGHQETQYF,TGTGCCAGCCATTATAGACCGGGACACCAAGAGACCCAGTACTTC
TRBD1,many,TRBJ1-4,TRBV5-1,CASSQQGGNEKLFF,TGCGCCAGCAGCCAACAGGGGGGTAATGAAAAACTGTTTTTT
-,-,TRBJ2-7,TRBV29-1,CSVVARASYEQYF,TGCAGCGTTGTAGCCAGGGCTTCCTACGAGCAGTACTTC
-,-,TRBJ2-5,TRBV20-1,CSARDRSRGWETQYF,TGCAGTGCTAGAGATCGGAGTAGGGGATGGGAGACCCAGTACTTC
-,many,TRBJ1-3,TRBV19,CASSIGGDGNTIYF,TGTGCCAGTAGTATAGGTGGGGATGGAAACACCATATATTTT
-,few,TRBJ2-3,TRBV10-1,CASSGLVEGTDTQYF,TGCGCCAGCAGTGGTCTAGTTGAGGGCACAGATACGCAGTATTTT
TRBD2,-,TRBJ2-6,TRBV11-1,CASSLPSGDPGANVLTF,TGTGCCAGCAGCTTACCTAGCGGGGATCCCGGGGCCAACGTCCTGACTTTC
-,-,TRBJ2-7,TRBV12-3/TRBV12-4,CASSLPQAGPYEQYF,TGTGCCAGCAGTTTGCCGCAGGCGGGGCCCTACGAGCAGTACTTC
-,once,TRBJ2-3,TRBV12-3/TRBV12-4,CASSMGTAGPDTQYF,TGTGCCAGCAGTATGGGGACCGCGGGCCCAGATACGCAGTATTTT
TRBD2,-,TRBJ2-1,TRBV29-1,CSVELAGANEQFF,TGCAGCGTTGAGCTAGCGGGAGCCAATGAGCAGTTCTTC
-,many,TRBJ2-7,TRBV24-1,CATSDSLGTQGGEQYF,TGTGCCACCAGTGATTCTCTCGGGACGCAGGGGGGCGAGCAGTACTTC
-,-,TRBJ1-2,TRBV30,CAWSRGGGYTF,TGTGCCTGGAGTAGGGGTGGTGGCTACACCTTC
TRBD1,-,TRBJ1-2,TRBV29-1,CSVDRGRGNYGYTF,TGCAGCGTTGACAGGGGGCGCGGTAACTATGGCTACACCTTC
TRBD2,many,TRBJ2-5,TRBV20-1,CSSLRRGGLFLSLETQYF,TGCAGTTCCCTGCGGCGGGGGGGCCTTTTCCTCAGTCTAGAGACCCAGTACTTC